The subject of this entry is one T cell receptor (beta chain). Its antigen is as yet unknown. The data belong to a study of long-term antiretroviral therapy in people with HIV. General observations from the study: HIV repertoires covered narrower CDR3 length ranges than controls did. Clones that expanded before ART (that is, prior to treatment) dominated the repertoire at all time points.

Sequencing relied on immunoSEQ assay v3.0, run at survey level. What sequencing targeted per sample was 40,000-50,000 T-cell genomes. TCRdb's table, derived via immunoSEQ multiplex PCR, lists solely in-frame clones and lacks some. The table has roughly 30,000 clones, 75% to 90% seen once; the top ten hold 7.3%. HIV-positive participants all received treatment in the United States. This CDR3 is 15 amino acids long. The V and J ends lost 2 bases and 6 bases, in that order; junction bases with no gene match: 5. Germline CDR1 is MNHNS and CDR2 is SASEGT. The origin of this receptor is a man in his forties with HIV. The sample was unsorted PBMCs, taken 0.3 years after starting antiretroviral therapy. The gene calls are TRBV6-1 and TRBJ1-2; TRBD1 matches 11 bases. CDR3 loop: CASSEWGQGVDGYTF. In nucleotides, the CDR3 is TGTGCCAGCAGTGAATGGGGACAGGGGGTCGATGGCTACACCTTC.